The present entry profiles one T cell receptor beta chain with its context. Antigen specificity is unknown. These data originate in a study of T cells expressing NK-cell markers. Across the study: Each TCR beta repertoire originated in sorted T cells that were CD3+CD56+NKG2C+, CD3+CD56+NKG2C- or CD3+CD56-NKG2C+.

5'RACE template switching built TCR beta cDNA with unique molecular identifiers. From its re-call of the 5' RACE reads, TCRdb lists each CDR3 protein once, without DNA. Its clone listing holds 500,000 or so distinct CDR3 sequences. From germline, CDR1 is ENHRY and CDR2 SYGVKD. This CDR3 has 14 residues. Study observations and caveats: In about six donors, dominant CD3+CD56+NKG2C+ clones formed about 1.0-8% of CD8+ cells.

The chain employs TRBV10-3 and TRBJ1-5. This TCR was sampled from a young man in good health. Sequencing was done on a sample of blood T cells: a sorted CD56 or NKG2C T cell subset, CD4+ or CD8+ T cells, or bulk PBMC T cells (not recorded which). The CDR3 sequence: CAISESRSLQPQHF.